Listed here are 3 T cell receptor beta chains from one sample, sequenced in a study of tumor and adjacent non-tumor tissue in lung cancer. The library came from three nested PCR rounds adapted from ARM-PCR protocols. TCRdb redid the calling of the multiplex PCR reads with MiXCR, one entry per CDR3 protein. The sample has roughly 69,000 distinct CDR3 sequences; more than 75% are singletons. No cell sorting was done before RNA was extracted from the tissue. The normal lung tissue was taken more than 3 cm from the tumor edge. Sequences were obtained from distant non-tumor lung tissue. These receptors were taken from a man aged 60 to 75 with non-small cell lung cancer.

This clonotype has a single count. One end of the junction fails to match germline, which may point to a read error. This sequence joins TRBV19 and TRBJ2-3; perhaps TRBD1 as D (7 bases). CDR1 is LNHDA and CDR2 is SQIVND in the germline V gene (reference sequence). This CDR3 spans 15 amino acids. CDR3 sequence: CASREGTASTYTQYF. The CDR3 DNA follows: TGTGCCAGTAGGGAGGGGACAGCCAGCACATATACGCAGTATTTT.

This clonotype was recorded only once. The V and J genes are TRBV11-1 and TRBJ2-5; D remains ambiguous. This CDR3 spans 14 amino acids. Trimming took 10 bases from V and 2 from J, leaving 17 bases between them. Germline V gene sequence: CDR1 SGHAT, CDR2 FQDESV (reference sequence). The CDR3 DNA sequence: TGTGCCACCAACAAAGACACGTATCAAGAGACCCAGTACTTC. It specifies CATNKDTYQETQYF.

The DNA of the CDR3 is TGTGCCAGTGATAGCTGGTCTAGCACAGATACGCAGTATTTT. It codes for CASDSWSSTDTQYF. V and J are TRBV6-1 and TRBJ2-3; D is undetermined. CDR1 and CDR2 (germline): MNHNS, SASEGT. V was trimmed by 9 bases and J by 0 bases, leaving 13 bases between them. The CDR3 length is 14 residues.